Reported below is one TCR beta chain. Its antigen is currently unknown. CDR1 SGDLS and CDR2 YYNGEE come from the germline V gene. Trimming pared 0 bases from V and 5 bases from J, leaving 11 bases between. The length of the CDR3 is 14 residues. The entry originates in a study of T-cell memory formation after mild COVID-19. Findings and limits, study-wide: Several responding clones turned up in pre-infection memory, indicating that cross-reactive memory may have taken part.

Constant-segment-primed 5'RACE gave TCR alpha and TCR beta cDNA libraries with sample barcodes and UMIs. TCRdb reanalysed the 5' RACE reads using MiXCR and keeps one entry per CDR3 protein. The sample has just under 150,000 distinct CDR3 sequences, around 5.8% seen once; the top ten hold around 1.9%. Sample: PBMCs or a T cell subset sorted from them (not recorded which). The chain couples TRBV9 to TRBJ2-5, with D perhaps given as TRBD1 or TRBD2 (6 bases each). The source is an adult woman who had mild COVID-19 (a few samples of this study predate the infection). Cell type and time point are not known. The DNA for the CDR3 is TGTGCCAGCAGCGTAGCCGGGGGCGGCGAGACCCAGTACTTC. It encodes CASSVAGGGETQYF.